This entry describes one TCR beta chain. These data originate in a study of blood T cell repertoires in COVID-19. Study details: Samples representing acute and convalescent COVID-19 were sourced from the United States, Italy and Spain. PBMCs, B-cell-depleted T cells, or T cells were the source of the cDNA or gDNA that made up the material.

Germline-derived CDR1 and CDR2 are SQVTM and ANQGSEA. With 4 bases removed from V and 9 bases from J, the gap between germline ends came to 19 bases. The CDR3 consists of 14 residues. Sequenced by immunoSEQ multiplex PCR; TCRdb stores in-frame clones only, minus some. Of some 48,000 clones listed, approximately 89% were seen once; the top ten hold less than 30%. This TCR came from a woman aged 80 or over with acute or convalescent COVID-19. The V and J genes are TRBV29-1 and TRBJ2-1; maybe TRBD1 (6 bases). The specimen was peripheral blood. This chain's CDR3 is CSVVDRSHVIEQFF. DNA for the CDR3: TGCAGCGTTGTAGACAGGTCCCATGTGATTGAGCAGTTCTTC.